A single sample is the source of the 14 T cell receptor beta chains below, sequenced in a study of T cell repertoires in cytomegalovirus infection. A single record per CDR3 protein comes from TCRdb applying MiXCR to the reads. This sample has 65,000 to 90,000 distinct CDR3 sequences, with roughly 3.6% found just once. The sample consisted of PBMCs. These receptors were collected from a human donor in good health (CMV status not recorded). Some clones in this sample may be carry-over from other donors' samples.

This clonotype has a count of ten or more. The chain has TRBV20-1 and TRBJ1-2, with 8 bases lining up with TRBD1. CDR1 is DFQATT and CDR2 is SNEGSKA in the germline V gene (reference sequence). Trimming took 8 bases from V and 8 from J; bases not matched to a gene: 7. The CDR3 totals 11 residues. CDR3 sequence reads: CSHGQGWGYTF. The CDR3 DNA reads TGCAGTCACGGACAGGGTTGGGGCTACACCTTC.

There are many counts of this clonotype. V is TRBV27 and J is TRBJ1-1; D may be TRBD1 (5 bases). The length of the CDR3 is 14 residues. Germline lookup yields CDR1 MNHEY and CDR2 SMNVEV (reference sequence). V was trimmed by 3 bases and J by 1 base, leaving 9 bases between them. The CDR3 DNA reads TGTGCCAGCAGTTTTGGCGGGGCGAACACTGAAGCTTTCTTT. This sequence encodes CASSFGGANTEAFF.

In this sample, this clonotype turned up many times. The V call is TRBV5-1, the J call TRBJ2-6; D not certain. The CDR3 runs 12 residues. V lost 4 bases and J 4 bases, leaving 3 bases between the germline ends. Germline-derived CDR1 and CDR2 are SGHRS and YFSETQ. CDR3 nucleotide sequence: TGCGCCAGCAGCGTGGGGGCCAACGTCCTGACTTTC. This gives the protein CASSVGANVLTF.

Turning to this clonotype: This may be a read error, as it is one base from a much larger clone. The rearrangement joins TRBV7-2 to TRBJ2-7, with 12 bases identical to TRBD1. The CDR3 loop spans 15 amino acids. With 5 bases clipped from V and 6 bases from J, the junction kept 8 bases outside the gene matches. Germline V CDR1 and CDR2: SGHTA, FQGNSA. DNA for the CDR3: TGTGCCAGCAGCCCAGGGGGACAGGGGGCCTTCGAGCAGTACTTC. Protein sequence: CASSPGGQGAFEQYF.

This clonotype has a count of ten or more. The chain combines TRBV11-2 with TRBJ2-4; D gene unclear. V was cut by 4 bases and J by 9 bases, with 19 bases left in between. CDR1 is SGHAT and CDR2 is FQNNGV in the germline V gene. The CDR3 length is 15 residues. DNA of the CDR3: TGTGCCAGCAGCTCGGACGGTATTCGAGTAGGCATTCAGTACTTC. It yields the protein CASSSDGIRVGIQYF.

This clonotype was recorded many times. The chain links TRBV20-1 to TRBJ2-3, with D unresolved. This CDR3 contains 18 residues. Germline CDR1 reads DFQATT; CDR2 reads SNEGSKA (reference sequence). Trimming shortened V by 5 bases and J by 1 base, and 25 bases separated the two germline ends. In nucleotides, the CDR3 is TGCAGTGCTCGGCGGCTGGGAATGGCCCGTTATGGCACAGATACGCAGTATTTT. Amino acid sequence: CSARRLGMARYGTDTQYF.

This clonotype was counted many times. The CDR3 loop reads CASSPVGQPQHF. The CDR3 DNA sequence: TGTGCCAGCAGCCCTGTAGGGCAGCCCCAGCATTTT. The chain carries TRBV6-2 or TRBV6-3 and TRBJ1-5; D ambiguous. The V end was cut by 6 bases, the J end by 7 bases, with 10 bases between. In germline, CDR1 is MNHEY, CDR2 SVGEGT. The length of the CDR3 is 12 residues.

The chain combines TRBV29-1 with TRBJ1-1; D uncertain. Germline CDR1 reads SQVTM; CDR2 reads ANQGSEA. This CDR3 spans 14 amino acids. The CDR3 loop is CTLEAAQKNTEAFF. In DNA, the CDR3 is TGCACCTTGGAAGCGGCGCAAAAGAACACTGAAGCTTTCTTT.

As concerns this clonotype: A much larger clone is a single base away; this may be a read error. As DNA, the CDR3 is TGTGCCAGCACCCATGGAACGTACTCAGATACGCAGTATTTT. Translated, it gives CASTHGTYSDTQYF. This sequence joins TRBV27 and TRBJ2-3; D not resolved. From germline, CDR1 is MNHEY and CDR2 SMNVEV (reference sequence). The CDR3 is made up of 14 amino acids. V shed 7 bases and J shed 4 bases, with 15 bases lying between them.

At least ten counts were recorded for this clonotype. The chain couples TRBV7-8 to TRBJ2-5; 7 bases are shared with TRBD1. The V gene end was trimmed by 4 bases and the J gene end by 5 bases; junction bases not matched to a gene: 7. The CDR3 has 14 residues. Germline CDR1 and CDR2: SGHVS and FQNEAQ. CDR3: CASSSRQGQETQYF. The CDR3 DNA follows: TGTGCCAGCAGCTCCAGACAGGGTCAGGAGACCCAGTACTTC.

This clonotype was observed a few times. The chain combines TRBV4-2 with TRBJ1-2, with 10 bases aligning to TRBD1. Trimming took 0 bases from V and 4 from J; bases not matched to a gene: 2. CDR1 and CDR2 (germline): LGHNA, YNFKEQ. CDR3 length equals 15 residues. This CDR3 is CASSQETGGSYGYTF. Here the CDR3 DNA reads TGTGCCAGCAGCCAAGAGACAGGGGGCTCCTATGGCTACACCTTC.

Ten or more counts support this clonotype. The rearrangement links TRBV7-2 to TRBJ1-4; D ambiguous. Trimming removed 1 base from V and 5 bases from J, with 5 bases in between. The CDR3 has 13 amino acids. Germline V lookup: CDR1 SGHTA, CDR2 FQGNSA. For the CDR3, the DNA is TGTGCCAGCAGCTTAGATCGAAATGAAAAACTGTTTTTT. The encoded protein is CASSLDRNEKLFF.

This clonotype occurred many times. The chain carries TRBV4-3 and TRBJ2-3; 8 positions agree with TRBD2. V trimming: 3 bases; J trimming: 4 bases; junction bases outside the gene matches: 12. From germline, CDR1 is LGHNA and CDR2 YSLEER. This CDR3 region has 17 residues. The CDR3 region is CASSHVGGSGGADTQYF. Here the CDR3 DNA reads TGCGCCAGCAGCCACGTCGGTGGGAGCGGGGGTGCAGATACGCAGTATTTT.

Many counts were recorded for this clonotype. This rearrangement joins TRBV27 to TRBJ2-1; 12 positions match TRBD2. J lost 4 bases, V lost 8 bases, and 9 bases had no gene match. CDR1 MNHEY and CDR2 SMNVEV come from the germline V gene (reference sequence). The CDR3 spans 16 residues. CDR3 sequence: CASRPKTSGGYNEQFF. The CDR3 nucleotides are TGTGCCAGCCGGCCGAAGACTAGCGGGGGATACAATGAGCAGTTCTTC.